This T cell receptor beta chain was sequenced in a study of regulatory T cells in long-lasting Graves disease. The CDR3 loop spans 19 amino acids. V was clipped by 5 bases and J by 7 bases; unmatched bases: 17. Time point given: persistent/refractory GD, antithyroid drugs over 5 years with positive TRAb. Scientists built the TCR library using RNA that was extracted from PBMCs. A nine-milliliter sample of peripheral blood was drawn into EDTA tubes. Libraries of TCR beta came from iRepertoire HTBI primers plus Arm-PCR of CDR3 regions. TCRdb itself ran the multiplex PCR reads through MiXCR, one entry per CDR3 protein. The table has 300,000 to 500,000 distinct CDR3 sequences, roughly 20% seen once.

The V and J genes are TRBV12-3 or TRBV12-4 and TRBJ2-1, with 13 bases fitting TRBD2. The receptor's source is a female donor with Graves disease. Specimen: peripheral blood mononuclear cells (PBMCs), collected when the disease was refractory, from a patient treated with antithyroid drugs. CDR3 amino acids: CASSREQGLAGIFLNEQFF. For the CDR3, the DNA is TGTGCCAGCAGTCGTGAACAGGGACTAGCGGGAATCTTCTTGAATGAGCAGTTCTTC.